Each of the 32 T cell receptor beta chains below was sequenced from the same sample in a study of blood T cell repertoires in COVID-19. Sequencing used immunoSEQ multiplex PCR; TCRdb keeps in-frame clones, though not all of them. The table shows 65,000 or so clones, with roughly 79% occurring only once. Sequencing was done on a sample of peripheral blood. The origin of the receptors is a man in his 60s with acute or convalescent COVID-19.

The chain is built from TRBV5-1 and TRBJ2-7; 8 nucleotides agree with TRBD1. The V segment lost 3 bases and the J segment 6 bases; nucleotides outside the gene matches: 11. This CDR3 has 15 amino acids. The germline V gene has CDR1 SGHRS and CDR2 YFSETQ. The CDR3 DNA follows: TGCGCCAGCAGCTGGACGGGACAGGATGTATCCGAGCAGTACTTC. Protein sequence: CASSWTGQDVSEQYF.

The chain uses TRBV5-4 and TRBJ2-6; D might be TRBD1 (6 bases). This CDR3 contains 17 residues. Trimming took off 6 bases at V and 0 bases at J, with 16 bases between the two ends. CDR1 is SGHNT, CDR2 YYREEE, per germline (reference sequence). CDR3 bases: TGTGCCAGCAATCAAGGGACACCCTTCTCTGGGGCCAACGTCCTGACTTTC. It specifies CASNQGTPFSGANVLTF.

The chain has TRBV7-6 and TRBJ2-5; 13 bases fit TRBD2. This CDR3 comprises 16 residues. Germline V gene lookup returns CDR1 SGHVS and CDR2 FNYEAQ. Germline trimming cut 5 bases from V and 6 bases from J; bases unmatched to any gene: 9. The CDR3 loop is CASSPPGLAGRKTQYF. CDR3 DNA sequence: TGTGCCAGCAGCCCTCCGGGACTAGCGGGGAGAAAGACCCAGTACTTC.

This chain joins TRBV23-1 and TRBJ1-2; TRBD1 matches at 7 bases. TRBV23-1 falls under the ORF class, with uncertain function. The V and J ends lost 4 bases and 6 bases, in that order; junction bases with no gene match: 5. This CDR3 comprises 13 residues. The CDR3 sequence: CASSPGTADGYTF. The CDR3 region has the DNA TGCGCCAGCAGTCCGGGGACAGCGGATGGCTACACCTTC.

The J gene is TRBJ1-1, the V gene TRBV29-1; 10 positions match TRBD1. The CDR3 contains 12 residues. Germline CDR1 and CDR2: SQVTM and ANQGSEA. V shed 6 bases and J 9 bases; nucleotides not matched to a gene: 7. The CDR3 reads CSVARDRGQAFF. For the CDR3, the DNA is TGCAGCGTAGCCCGGGACAGGGGACAAGCTTTCTTT.

CDR3 residues: CASSLRGTRSYNEQFF. The CDR3 DNA follows: TGTGCCAGTAGTCTTAGGGGGACTAGGTCCTACAATGAGCAGTTCTTC. This chain links TRBV19 with TRBJ2-1; 8 bases are a match to TRBD2. Germline V gene sequence: CDR1 LNHDA, CDR2 SQIVND (reference sequence). Trimming cost V 5 bases and J 1 base; bases outside gene matches: 7. This CDR3 has 16 amino acids.

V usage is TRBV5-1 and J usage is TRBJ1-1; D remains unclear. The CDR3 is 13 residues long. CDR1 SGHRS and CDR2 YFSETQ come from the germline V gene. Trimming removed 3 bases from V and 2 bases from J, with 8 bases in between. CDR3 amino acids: CASSYLLNTEAFF. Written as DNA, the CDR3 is TGCGCCAGCAGCTACTTACTTAACACTGAAGCTTTCTTT.

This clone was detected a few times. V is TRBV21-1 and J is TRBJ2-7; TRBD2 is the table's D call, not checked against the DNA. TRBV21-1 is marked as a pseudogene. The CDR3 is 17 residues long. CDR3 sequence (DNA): TGTGCCAGCAGCACAGGGACTAGCGGGGTGCCTTTAAGAGAGCAGTACTTC. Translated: CASSTGTSGVPLREQYF.

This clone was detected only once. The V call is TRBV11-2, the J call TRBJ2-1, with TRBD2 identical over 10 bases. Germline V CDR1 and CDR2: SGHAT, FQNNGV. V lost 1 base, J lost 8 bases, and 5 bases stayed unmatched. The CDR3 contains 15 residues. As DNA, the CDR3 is TGTGCCAGCAGCTTAGTTTCGGGACTAGCGTATGAGCAGTTCTTC. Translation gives CASSLVSGLAYEQFF.

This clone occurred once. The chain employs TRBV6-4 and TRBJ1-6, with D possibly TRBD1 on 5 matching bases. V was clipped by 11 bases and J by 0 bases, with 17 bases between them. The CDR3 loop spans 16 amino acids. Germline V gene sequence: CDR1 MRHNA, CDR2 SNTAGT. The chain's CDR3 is CALPVGHRSYNSPLHF. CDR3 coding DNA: TGTGCCCTCCCGGTAGGACACCGCTCCTATAATTCACCCCTCCACTTT.

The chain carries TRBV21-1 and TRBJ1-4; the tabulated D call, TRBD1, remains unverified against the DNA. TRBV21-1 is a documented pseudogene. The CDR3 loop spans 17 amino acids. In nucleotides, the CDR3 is TGTGCCAGCAGCAAAGGCGCAGGCAGCCGCTTTAATGAAAAACTGTTTTTT. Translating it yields CASSKGAGSRFNEKLFF.

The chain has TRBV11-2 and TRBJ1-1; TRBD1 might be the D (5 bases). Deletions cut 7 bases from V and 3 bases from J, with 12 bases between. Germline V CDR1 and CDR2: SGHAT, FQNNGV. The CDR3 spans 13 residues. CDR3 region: CASNRGEYTEAFF. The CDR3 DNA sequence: TGTGCCAGCAACCGGGGGGAATACACTGAAGCTTTCTTT. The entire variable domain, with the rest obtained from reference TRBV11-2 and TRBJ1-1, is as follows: EAGVAQSPRYKIIEKRQSVAFWCNPISGHATLYWYQQILGQGPKLLIQFQNNGVVDDSQLPKDRFSAERLKGVDSTLKIQPAKLEDSAVYLCASNRGEYTEAFFGQGTRLTVV.

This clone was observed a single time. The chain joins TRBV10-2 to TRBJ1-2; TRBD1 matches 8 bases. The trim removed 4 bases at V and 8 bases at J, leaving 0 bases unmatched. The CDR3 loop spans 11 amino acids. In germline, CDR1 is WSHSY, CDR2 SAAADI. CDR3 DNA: TGCGCCAGCAGTGCAGGGGGCGGCTACACCTTC. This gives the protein CASSAGGGYTF.

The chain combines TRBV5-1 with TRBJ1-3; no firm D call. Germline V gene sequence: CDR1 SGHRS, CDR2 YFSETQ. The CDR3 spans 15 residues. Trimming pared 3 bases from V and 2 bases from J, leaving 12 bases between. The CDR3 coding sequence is TGCGCCAGCAGCTCAAGTCTGGGAGCTGGAAACACCATATATTTT. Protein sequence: CASSSSLGAGNTIYF.

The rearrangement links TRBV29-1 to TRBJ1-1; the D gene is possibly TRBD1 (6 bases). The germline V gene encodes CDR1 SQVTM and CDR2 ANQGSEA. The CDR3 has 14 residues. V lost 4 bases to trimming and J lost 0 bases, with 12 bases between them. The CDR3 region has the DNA TGCAGCGTTGTTAGGACAGCTATGAACACTGAAGCTTTCTTT. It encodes CSVVRTAMNTEAFF.

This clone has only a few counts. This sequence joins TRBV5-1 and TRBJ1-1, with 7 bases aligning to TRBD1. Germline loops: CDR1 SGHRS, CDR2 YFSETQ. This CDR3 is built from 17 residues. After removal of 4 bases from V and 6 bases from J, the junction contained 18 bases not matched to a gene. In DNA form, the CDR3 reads TGCGCCAGCAGCCCTAAGGGACAGAAGTCCTTGTCCGCTGAAGCTTTCTTT. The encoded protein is CASSPKGQKSLSAEAFF. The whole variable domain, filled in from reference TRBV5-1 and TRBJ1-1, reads KAGVTQTPRYLIKTRGQQVTLSCSPISGHRSVSWYQQTPGQGLQFLFEYFSETQRNKGNFPGRFSGRQFSNSRSEMNVSTLELGDSALYLCASSPKGQKSLSAEAFFGQGTRLTVV.

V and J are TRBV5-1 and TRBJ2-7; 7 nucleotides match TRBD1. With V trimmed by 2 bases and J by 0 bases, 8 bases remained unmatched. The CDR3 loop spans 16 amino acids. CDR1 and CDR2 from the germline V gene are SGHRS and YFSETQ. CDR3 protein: CASSFTLTGSSYEQYF. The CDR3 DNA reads TGCGCCAGCAGCTTTACGCTGACAGGGAGCTCCTACGAGCAGTACTTC.

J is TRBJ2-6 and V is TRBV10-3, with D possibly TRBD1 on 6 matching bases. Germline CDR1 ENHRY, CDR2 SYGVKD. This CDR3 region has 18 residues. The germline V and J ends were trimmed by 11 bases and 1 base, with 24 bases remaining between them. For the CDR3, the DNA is TGTGCCGCGTACTCCGCAGGGGCCTCCCTGTCTGGGGCCAACGTCCTGACTTTC. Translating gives CAAYSAGASLSGANVLTF.

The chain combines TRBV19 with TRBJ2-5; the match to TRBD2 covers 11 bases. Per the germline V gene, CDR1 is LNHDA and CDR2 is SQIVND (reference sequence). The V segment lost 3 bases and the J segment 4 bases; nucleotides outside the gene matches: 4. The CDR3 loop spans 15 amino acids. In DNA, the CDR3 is TGTGCCAGTAGTATTACTAGCGGGAGAGGAGAGACCCAGTACTTC. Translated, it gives CASSITSGRGETQYF.

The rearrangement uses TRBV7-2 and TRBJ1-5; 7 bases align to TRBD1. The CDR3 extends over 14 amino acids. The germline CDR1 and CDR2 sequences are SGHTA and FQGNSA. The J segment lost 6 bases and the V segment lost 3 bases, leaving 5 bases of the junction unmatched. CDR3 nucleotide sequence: TGTGCCAGCAGCTTTGACAGGGCCAGTCAGCCCCAGCATTTT. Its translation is CASSFDRASQPQHF.

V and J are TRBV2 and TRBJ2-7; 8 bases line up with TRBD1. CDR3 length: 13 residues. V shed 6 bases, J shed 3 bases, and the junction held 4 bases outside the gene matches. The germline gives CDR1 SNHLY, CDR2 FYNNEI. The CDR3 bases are TGTGCCAGCAGCAGGGACAGGAACTACGAGCAGTACTTC. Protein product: CASSRDRNYEQYF.

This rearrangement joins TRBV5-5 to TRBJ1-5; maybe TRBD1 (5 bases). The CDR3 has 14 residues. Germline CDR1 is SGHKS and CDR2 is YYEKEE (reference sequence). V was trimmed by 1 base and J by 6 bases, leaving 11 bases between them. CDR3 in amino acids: CASSLYGHGQPQHF. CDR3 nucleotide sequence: TGTGCCAGCAGCTTGTACGGACACGGTCAGCCCCAGCATTTT.

The CDR3 sequence: CASSRQENYGYTF. CDR3 DNA: TGCGCCAGCAGCCGACAGGAGAACTATGGCTACACCTTC. The chain is built from TRBV4-1 and TRBJ1-2; tentative D call: TRBD1 (6 bases). The CDR3 runs 13 residues. The germline CDR1 and CDR2 sequences are MGHRA and YSYEKL. Trimming cost V 4 bases and J 2 bases, with 8 bases left between them.

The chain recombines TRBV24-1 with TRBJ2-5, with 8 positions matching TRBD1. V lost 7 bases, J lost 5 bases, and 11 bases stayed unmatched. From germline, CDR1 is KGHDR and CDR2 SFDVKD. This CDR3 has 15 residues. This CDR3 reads CATSIVQGAGETQYF. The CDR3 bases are TGTGCCACCAGCATTGTCCAGGGGGCCGGGGAGACCCAGTACTTC.

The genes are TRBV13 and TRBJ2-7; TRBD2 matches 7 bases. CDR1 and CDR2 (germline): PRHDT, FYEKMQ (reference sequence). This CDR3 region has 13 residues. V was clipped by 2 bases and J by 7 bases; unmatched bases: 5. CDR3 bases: TGTGCCAGCAGCTTAAGGAACGGGGGGGAGCAGTACTTC. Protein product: CASSLRNGGEQYF.

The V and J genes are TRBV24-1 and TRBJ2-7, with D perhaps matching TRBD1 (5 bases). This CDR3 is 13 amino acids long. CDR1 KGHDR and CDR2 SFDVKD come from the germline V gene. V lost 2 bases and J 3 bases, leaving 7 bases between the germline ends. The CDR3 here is CATSDSGNYEQYF. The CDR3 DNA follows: TGTGCCACCAGTGATTCAGGGAACTACGAGCAGTACTTC.

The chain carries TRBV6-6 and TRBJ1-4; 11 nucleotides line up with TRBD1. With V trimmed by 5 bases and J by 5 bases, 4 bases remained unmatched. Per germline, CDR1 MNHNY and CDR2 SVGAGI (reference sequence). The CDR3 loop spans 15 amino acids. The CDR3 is CASSRTGGSNEKLFF. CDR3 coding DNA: TGTGCCAGCAGTCGGACAGGGGGCTCCAATGAAAAACTGTTTTTT.

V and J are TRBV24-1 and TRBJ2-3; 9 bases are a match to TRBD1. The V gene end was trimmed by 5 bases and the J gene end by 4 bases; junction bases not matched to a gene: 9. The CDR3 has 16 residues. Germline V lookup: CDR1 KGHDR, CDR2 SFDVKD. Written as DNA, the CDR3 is TGTGCCACCAGTGGGCCCGGGACAGGGAATGCAGATACGCAGTATTTT. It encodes CATSGPGTGNADTQYF.

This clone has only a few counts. CDR3 residues: CATSEAGTRGYEQYF. In DNA, the CDR3 is TGTGCCACCAGTGAAGCCGGGACTAGAGGCTACGAGCAGTACTTC. This rearrangement joins TRBV24-1 to TRBJ2-7; 8 nucleotides match TRBD2. Per germline, CDR1 KGHDR and CDR2 SFDVKD. The CDR3 loop spans 15 amino acids. J gave up 3 bases and V 4 bases, and 7 bases lay outside the gene matches.

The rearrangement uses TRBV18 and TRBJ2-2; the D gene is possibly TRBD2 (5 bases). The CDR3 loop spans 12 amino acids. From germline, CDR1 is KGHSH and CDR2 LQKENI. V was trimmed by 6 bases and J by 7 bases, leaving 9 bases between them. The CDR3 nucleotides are TGTGCCAGCTCGCCTAGCAACGGGGAGCTGTTTTTT. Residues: CASSPSNGELFF.

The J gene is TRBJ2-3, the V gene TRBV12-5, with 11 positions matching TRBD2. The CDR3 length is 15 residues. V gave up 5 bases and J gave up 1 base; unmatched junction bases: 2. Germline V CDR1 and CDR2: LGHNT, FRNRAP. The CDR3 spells CASGLGLAGTDTQYF. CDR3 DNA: TGTGCTAGTGGTCTGGGACTAGCGGGCACAGATACGCAGTATTTT.

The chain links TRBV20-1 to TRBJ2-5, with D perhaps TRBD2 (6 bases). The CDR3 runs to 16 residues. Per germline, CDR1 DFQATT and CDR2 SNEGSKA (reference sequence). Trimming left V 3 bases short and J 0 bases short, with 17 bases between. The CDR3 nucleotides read TGCAGTGCTAGTGACCGGGACTCCATATACCAAGAGACCCAGTACTTC. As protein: CSASDRDSIYQETQYF.